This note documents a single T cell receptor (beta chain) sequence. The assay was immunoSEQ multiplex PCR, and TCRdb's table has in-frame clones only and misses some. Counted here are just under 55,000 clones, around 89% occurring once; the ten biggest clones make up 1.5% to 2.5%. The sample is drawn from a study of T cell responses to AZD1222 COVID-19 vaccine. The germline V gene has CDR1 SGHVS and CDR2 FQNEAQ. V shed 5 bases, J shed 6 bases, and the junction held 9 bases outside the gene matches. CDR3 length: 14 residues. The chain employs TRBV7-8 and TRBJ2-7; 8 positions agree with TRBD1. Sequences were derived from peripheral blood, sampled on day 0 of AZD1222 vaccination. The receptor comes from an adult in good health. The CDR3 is CASSPTGVRSEQYF. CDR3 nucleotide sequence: TGTGCCAGCAGCCCGACAGGGGTTAGGTCCGAGCAGTACTTC.